Listed here are 32 T cell receptor beta chains from one sample, sequenced in a study of blood T cell repertoires in COVID-19. Method: immunoSEQ multiplex PCR; TCRdb's copy keeps in-frame clones and lacks some. The sample holds 250,000 to 300,000 clones; approximately 87% are singletons and the top ten take over 4.5%. Sequencing was performed on peripheral blood. These receptors came from a man in his sixties who had recovered from COVID-19.

This chain joins TRBV29-1 and TRBJ2-1; 10 bases agree with TRBD2. Germline lookup yields CDR1 SQVTM and CDR2 ANQGSEA. Trimming at V came to 2 bases and at J to 9 bases, leaving 4 bases not matched to a gene. This CDR3 spans 13 amino acids. The CDR3 DNA sequence: TGCAGCGTTGAACTAGCGGGAGTGGGTGAGCAGTTCTTC. This translates into CSVELAGVGEQFF.

The chain has TRBV27 and TRBJ1-2, with unresolved D. Germline V CDR1 and CDR2: MNHEY, SMNVEV (reference sequence). V was pared by 0 bases and J by 2 bases, with 10 bases between. This CDR3 has 15 amino acids. DNA of the CDR3: TGTGCCAGCAGTTTATCTCGCGGGGAAAACTATGGCTACACCTTC. Translation: CASSLSRGENYGYTF.

The chain combines TRBV12-5 with TRBJ2-3, with a possible D match to TRBD2 (5 bases). Germline-derived CDR1 and CDR2 are LGHNT and FRNRAP. Deletions cut 2 bases from V and 1 base from J, with 16 bases between. The CDR3 is 17 residues long. Written as DNA, the CDR3 is TGTGCTAGTGGTTTGTTTCTCGTTCGGGGTCGCACAGATACGCAGTATTTT. It encodes CASGLFLVRGRTDTQYF. The full variable domain, rest sourced from reference TRBV12-5 and TRBJ2-3, is DARVTQTPRHKVTEMGQEVTMRCQPILGHNTVFWYRQTMMQGLELLAYFRNRAPLDDSGMPKDRFSAEMPDATLATLKIQPSEPRDSAVYFCASGLFLVRGRTDTQYFGPGTRLTVL.

This chain uses TRBV11-2 with TRBJ1-1; 7 bases map to TRBD1. The trim removed 1 base at V and 6 bases at J, leaving 5 bases unmatched. The CDR3 totals 14 residues. CDR1 is SGHAT and CDR2 is FQNNGV in the germline V gene. The CDR3 region has the DNA TGTGCCAGCAGCTTAGGCGGACAGGCCGCTGAAGCTTTCTTT. Encoded protein: CASSLGGQAAEAFF.

About this clone: Within the sample, other DNA sequences also encode this same CDR3. This rearrangement joins TRBV5-4 to TRBJ1-5; D is possibly TRBD1 (5 bases). The CDR3 spans 14 residues. CDR1 and CDR2 from the germline V gene are SGHNT and YYREEE (reference sequence). Between the trimmed V and J ends, which lost 0 bases and 6 bases, there was a span of 10 bases. This CDR3 is CASSLGGGGQPQHF. Here the CDR3 DNA reads TGTGCCAGCAGCTTGGGGGGCGGGGGTCAGCCCCAGCATTTT.

The V gene is TRBV7-8, the J gene TRBJ2-7; 7 positions agree with TRBD1. Trimming took 1 base from V and 0 from J; bases not matched to a gene: 3. Germline V gives CDR1 SGHVS, CDR2 FQNEAQ. The CDR3 spans 15 residues. CDR3 in amino acids: CASSLVPGGSYEQYF. Written as DNA, the CDR3 is TGTGCCAGCAGCTTAGTTCCAGGGGGCTCCTACGAGCAGTACTTC.

V and J are TRBV3-1 (or the pseudogene TRBV3-2) and TRBJ1-2, with 7 bases fitting TRBD1. The V gene end was trimmed by 6 bases and the J gene end by 4 bases; junction bases not matched to a gene: 11. Per the germline V gene, CDR1 is LGHDT and CDR2 is YNNKEL (reference sequence). There are 15 residues in the CDR3. CDR3 bases: TGTGCCAGCAGTAGGACAGGTCTCAAATTCTATGGCTACACCTTC. Its translation: CASSRTGLKFYGYTF.

The chain has TRBV2 and TRBJ1-6; 9 bases match TRBD1. This CDR3 is built from 15 residues. The V and J ends lost 6 bases and 5 bases, in that order; junction bases with no gene match: 5. Germline V gives CDR1 SNHLY, CDR2 FYNNEI. CDR3 region: CASREQGADNSPLHF. DNA for the CDR3: TGTGCCAGCAGGGAACAGGGGGCTGATAATTCACCCCTCCACTTT. The full variable domain, in which reference TRBV2 and TRBJ1-6 provide the parts outside the CDR3, is EPEVTQTPSHQVTQMGQEVILRCVPISNHLYFYWYRQILGQKVEFLVSFYNNEISEKSEIFDDQFSVERPDGSNFTLKIRSTKLEDSAMYFCASREQGADNSPLHFGNGTRLTVT.

The CDR3 nucleotides are TGTGCAAGTCGCTCACCAGGGACTAGCGGAACAGATACGCAGTATTTT. This sequence encodes CASRSPGTSGTDTQYF. The J gene is TRBJ2-3, the V gene TRBV12-2; TRBD2 reflects the table's D call only, with no check against the DNA. TRBV12-2 is a listed pseudogene. This CDR3 region has 16 residues.

V usage is TRBV28 and J usage is TRBJ1-5; the D gene is possibly TRBD1 (6 bases). Trimming pared 5 bases from V and 4 bases from J, leaving 15 bases between. The CDR3 sequence is 15 residues long. CDR1 MDHEN and CDR2 SYDVKM come from the germline V gene. DNA for the CDR3: TGTGCCAGCAGTACAACCGGGACATGGAATCAGCCCCAGCATTTT. It yields the protein CASSTTGTWNQPQHF.

This rearrangement joins TRBV28 to TRBJ2-7, with 7 bases aligning to TRBD2. Per the germline V gene, CDR1 is MDHEN and CDR2 is SYDVKM. V gave up 6 bases and J gave up 1 base; unmatched junction bases: 6. The CDR3 spans 14 residues. CDR3 sequence: CASSGTNESYEQYF. CDR3 bases: TGTGCCAGCAGCGGGACTAACGAATCCTACGAGCAGTACTTC.

The sample holds a few counts of this clone. The chain uses TRBV5-1 and TRBJ1-1; TRBD1 aligns across 12 bases. With 2 bases clipped from V and 2 bases from J, the junction kept 4 bases outside the gene matches. The CDR3 has 16 amino acids. The germline V gene has CDR1 SGHRS and CDR2 YFSETQ. The CDR3 region is CASSLTGTGGNTEAFF. CDR3 in DNA: TGCGCCAGCAGCTTAACCGGGACAGGGGGCAACACTGAAGCTTTCTTT.

The V call is TRBV5-6, the J call TRBJ2-7; 9 bases are shared with TRBD1. The ends lost 0 bases at V and 3 bases at J; junction bases unmatched: 7. The CDR3 runs to 16 residues. Germline V lookup: CDR1 SGHDT, CDR2 YYEEEE. The CDR3 loop reads CASSLVGQGLNYEQYF. DNA for the CDR3: TGTGCCAGCAGCTTGGTTGGACAGGGGCTCAACTACGAGCAGTACTTC.

The rearrangement links TRBV2 to TRBJ2-7; 7 nucleotides agree with TRBD1. V shed 6 bases, J shed 3 bases, and the junction held 8 bases outside the gene matches. The V gene's germline CDR1 is SNHLY and CDR2 FYNNEI. This CDR3 has 14 residues. In nucleotides, the CDR3 is TGTGCCAGCAGGGACCACAGGGGCGTCTACGAGCAGTACTTC. Protein sequence: CASRDHRGVYEQYF.

The rearrangement links TRBV3-1 (or the pseudogene TRBV3-2) to TRBJ2-7; D is uncertain. In germline, CDR1 is LGHDT, CDR2 YNNKEL (reference sequence). This CDR3 is built from 11 residues. V was trimmed by 2 bases and J by 3 bases, leaving 2 bases between them. The CDR3 DNA reads as TGTGCCAGCAGCCAACGCTACGAGCAGTACTTC. Translated, it gives CASSQRYEQYF.

This chain links TRBV24-1 with TRBJ1-2, with D possibly being TRBD1 (5 bases). The CDR3 runs to 14 residues. Germline CDR1 and CDR2: KGHDR and SFDVKD. Deletions cut 4 bases from V and 11 bases from J, with 19 bases between. As DNA, the CDR3 is TGTGCCACCAGTGACCCCCCGGGGGATATGGGGTACACCTTC. It encodes CATSDPPGDMGYTF.

The chain employs TRBV19 and TRBJ2-1; TRBD1 is a possible D gene (5 bases). The CDR3 covers 16 residues. Trimming took off 3 bases at V and 5 bases at J, with 17 bases between the two ends. Germline values: CDR1 LNHDA, CDR2 SQIVND (reference sequence). DNA of the CDR3: TGTGCCAGTAGTATTGATCACAGGTTGGGGCACAATGAGCAGTTCTTC. It specifies CASSIDHRLGHNEQFF.

Here the CDR3 reads CASSRGQGIGGYTF. CDR3 nucleotide sequence: TGTGCCAGCAGTCGGGGACAGGGGATAGGAGGCTACACCTTC. V and J are TRBV27 and TRBJ1-2, with 10 bases identical to TRBD1. The CDR3 totals 14 residues. The germline CDR1 and CDR2 sequences are MNHEY and SMNVEV (reference sequence). With V trimmed by 5 bases and J by 8 bases, 8 bases remained unmatched.

The V gene is TRBV19, the J gene TRBJ2-1; TRBD2 matches at 7 bases. The V and J ends lost 11 bases and 7 bases, in that order; junction bases with no gene match: 11. Per the germline V gene, CDR1 is LNHDA and CDR2 is SQIVND (reference sequence). The CDR3 length is 13 residues. The CDR3 spells CAHRGYGGNEQFF. In DNA, the CDR3 is TGTGCCCACCGGGGCTACGGGGGGAATGAGCAGTTCTTC.

The chain is built from TRBV5-1 and TRBJ1-1, with D uncertain. CDR3 length: 15 residues. The germline V gene encodes CDR1 SGHRS and CDR2 YFSETQ. V was cut by 2 bases and J by 0 bases, with 11 bases left in between. CDR3: CASSLEQRVNTEAFF. As DNA, the CDR3 is TGCGCCAGCAGCTTAGAACAGAGAGTGAACACTGAAGCTTTCTTT.

This clone has a handful of counts. The V and J genes are TRBV11-2 and TRBJ2-7, with D perhaps TRBD2 (5 bases). The CDR3 is made up of 15 amino acids. Trimming left V 1 base short and J 5 bases short, with 15 bases between. CDR1 is SGHAT and CDR2 is FQNNGV in the germline V gene. The CDR3 reads CASSLGLPLFHEQYF. As DNA, the CDR3 is TGTGCCAGCAGCTTAGGACTACCCCTATTCCACGAGCAGTACTTC.

As DNA, the CDR3 is TGTGCCAGCAGGGGCGCGCTCCACGAGCAGTACTTC. It yields the protein CASRGALHEQYF. The chain recombines TRBV21-1 with TRBJ2-7; no DNA check was done on the table's D call, TRBD1. TRBV21-1 is reported as a pseudogene. This CDR3 contains 12 residues.

The CDR3: CASSFLPGTQYF. DNA of the CDR3: TGTGCCAGCAGTTTCCTGCCGGGGACGCAGTATTTT. This sequence joins TRBV6-5 and TRBJ2-3, with D perhaps TRBD2 (5 bases). There are 12 residues in the CDR3. The V gene lost 4 bases and the J gene lost 9 bases, with 11 bases spanning the gap. In germline, CDR1 is MNHEY, CDR2 SVGAGI.

This clone appeared a few times. The gene calls are TRBV2 and TRBJ1-5; no clear D. The CDR3 contains 15 residues. V lost 8 bases, J lost 2 bases, and 16 bases lay in between. Germline V gene lookup returns CDR1 SNHLY and CDR2 FYNNEI. The CDR3 is CASEFQSLGNQPQHF. DNA for the CDR3: TGTGCCAGCGAGTTCCAAAGTCTCGGCAATCAGCCCCAGCATTTT.

The genes are TRBV14 and TRBJ2-2; 10 bases are shared with TRBD2. V lost 3 bases and J lost 6; bases outside the gene matches: 10. CDR3 length: 17 residues. Per germline, CDR1 SGHDN and CDR2 FVKESK. CDR3 in amino acids: CASSHGLAANTAGELFF. CDR3 DNA: TGTGCCAGCAGCCATGGACTAGCGGCCAACACCGCCGGGGAGCTGTTTTTT.

V gene TRBV6-2 or TRBV6-3 combines with J gene TRBJ2-3; 8 bases match TRBD1. CDR1 and CDR2 from the germline V gene are MNHEY and SVGEGT. The CDR3 runs to 16 residues. The V gene end was trimmed by 5 bases and the J gene end by 2 bases; junction bases not matched to a gene: 9. CDR3 sequence: CASSPGHRGSTDTQYF. Written as DNA, the CDR3 is TGTGCCAGCAGTCCCGGGCACAGGGGGTCCACAGATACGCAGTATTTT.

This chain joins TRBV12-5 and TRBJ1-2; 7 bases align to TRBD1. The CDR3 is made up of 14 amino acids. Germline lookup yields CDR1 LGHNT and CDR2 FRNRAP. V shed 7 bases, J shed 0 bases, and the junction held 5 bases outside the gene matches. DNA of the CDR3: TGTGCTAGTGTAGGGGACAGATCTAACTATGGCTACACCTTC. As protein: CASVGDRSNYGYTF.

V usage is TRBV2 and J usage is TRBJ2-7; 8 nucleotides match TRBD1. CDR3 length: 14 residues. The V and J ends lost 5 bases and 3 bases, in that order; junction bases with no gene match: 6. The germline V gene encodes CDR1 SNHLY and CDR2 FYNNEI. The CDR3 sequence: CASSLRTGHYEQYF. The CDR3 DNA follows: TGTGCCAGCAGTCTCAGGACAGGGCACTACGAGCAGTACTTC.

The chain employs TRBV24-1 and TRBJ2-1; possibly TRBD1 for D (5 bases). The CDR3 loop spans 14 amino acids. The V end lost 6 bases, the J end lost 2 bases, and 10 bases lay between the germline ends. Per the germline V gene, CDR1 is KGHDR and CDR2 is SFDVKD. CDR3 protein: CATSREGAYNEQFF. The CDR3 DNA sequence: TGTGCCACCAGTAGGGAAGGGGCCTACAATGAGCAGTTCTTC.

This clone was counted a few times. The chain joins TRBV3-1 (or the pseudogene TRBV3-2) to TRBJ1-2, with TRBD1 matching 11 bases. V lost 7 bases to trimming and J lost 8 bases; unmatched junction nucleotides: 12. Germline V gives CDR1 LGHDT, CDR2 YNNKEL (reference sequence). The CDR3 has 15 residues. The CDR3 coding sequence is TGTGCCAGCACCCACGGGACAGGGGGTTTATTCGGCTACACCTTC. Translating it yields CASTHGTGGLFGYTF.

As to this clone: Other DNA variants within this sample encode the same CDR3. The chain combines TRBV27 with TRBJ2-1; tentative D call: TRBD2 (5 bases). The V and J ends lost 6 bases and 3 bases respectively, with 12 bases between them. The CDR3 sequence is 14 residues long. Per germline, CDR1 MNHEY and CDR2 SMNVEV (reference sequence). The chain's CDR3 is CASRLGGSYNEQFF. The CDR3 nucleotides are TGTGCCAGCAGACTAGGCGGAAGCTACAATGAGCAGTTCTTC.

The chain employs TRBV30 and TRBJ2-7, with D unresolved. The V end was cut by 5 bases, the J end by 0 bases, with 14 bases between. The CDR3 loop spans 14 amino acids. Per the germline V gene, CDR1 is GTSNPN and CDR2 is SVGIG (reference sequence). This chain's CDR3 is CAWDRGRSSYEQYF. DNA for the CDR3: TGTGCCTGGGATCGAGGAAGGAGCTCCTACGAGCAGTACTTC.